The text below deals with one T cell receptor beta chain. This sample was included in a study of blood T cell repertoires in COVID-19. Turning to the study itself: Samples representing acute and convalescent COVID-19 were sourced from the United States, Italy and Spain. PBMCs, B-cell-depleted T cells, or T cells were the source of the cDNA or gDNA that made up the material.

Germline CDR1 SEHNR, CDR2 FQNEAQ (reference sequence). Trimming cost V 4 bases and J 4 bases, with 17 bases left between them. The CDR3 loop spans 16 amino acids. What the recovered Cohort 3 donors had was two negative PCRs, clearance, or symptom resolution. Profiling relied on immunoSEQ multiplex PCR, and the TCRdb table lists in-frame clones only, not all of them. Of about 200,000 clones detected, around 82% appear once; the ten largest clones hold 12%. The source is a man in his forties who had recovered from COVID-19. The sequencing sample was made of PBMCs or T cells enriched from blood (not recorded which). V usage is TRBV7-9 and J usage is TRBJ2-1; possibly TRBD2 for D (6 bases). The CDR3 region has the DNA TGTGCCAGCAGCTATACGCCGGGACTGGGGTACAATGAGCAGTTCTTC. This gives the protein CASSYTPGLGYNEQFF.